This TCR beta chain was sequenced for a study of cytomegalovirus exposure and HLA in healthy donors. The PCR ran on 60 Vbeta and 13 Jbeta primers. Profiling relied on immunoSEQ multiplex PCR, and the TCRdb table lists in-frame clones only, not all of them. Counted here are about 140,000 clones, approximately 80% occurring once; the ten biggest clones make up 4% to 6%. With regard to this clone: Its specificity is unknown.

The CDR3 totals 16 residues. The V gene end was trimmed by 1 base and the J gene end by 4 bases; junction bases not matched to a gene: 9. Germline lookup yields CDR1 SGHDT and CDR2 YYEEEE. Whole-study findings and limits: Only CMV serostatus was available as immune exposure information. Prior analysis indicated that the majority of TCR beta V segments exhibited productivity approximately 90% or approximately 30% of the time. In a later analysis, a missense DCLRE1C variant was linked to TCR beta V- and J-gene trimming.

The source of this sequence is a woman aged 45-65 years in good health and CMV-seronegative. The chain uses TRBV5-6 and TRBJ2-3; TRBD2 aligns across 7 bases. The sequenced sample was PBMCs. The CDR3 DNA reads TGTGCCAGCAGCTTGCTGGTGGGGGGGAATGCAGATACGCAGTATTTT. Protein product: CASSLLVGGNADTQYF.